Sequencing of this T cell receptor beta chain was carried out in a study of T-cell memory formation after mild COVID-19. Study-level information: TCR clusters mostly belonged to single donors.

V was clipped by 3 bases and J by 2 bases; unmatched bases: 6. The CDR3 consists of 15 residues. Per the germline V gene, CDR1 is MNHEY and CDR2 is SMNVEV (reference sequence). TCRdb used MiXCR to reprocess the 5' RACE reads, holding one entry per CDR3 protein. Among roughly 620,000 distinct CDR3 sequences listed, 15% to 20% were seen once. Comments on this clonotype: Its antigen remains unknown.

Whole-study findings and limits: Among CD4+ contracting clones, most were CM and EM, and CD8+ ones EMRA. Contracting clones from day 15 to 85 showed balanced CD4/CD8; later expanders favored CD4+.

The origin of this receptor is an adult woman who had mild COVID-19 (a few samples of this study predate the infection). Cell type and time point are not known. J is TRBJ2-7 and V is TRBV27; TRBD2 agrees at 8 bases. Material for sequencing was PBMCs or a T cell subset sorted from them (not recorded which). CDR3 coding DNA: TGTGCCAGCAGTTTGTCCAGCGGGGGAACCTACGAGCAGTACTTC. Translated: CASSLSSGGTYEQYF.